These 19 T cell receptor beta chains were sequenced from one sample in a study of T cells expressing NK-cell markers. TCRdb re-called the 5' RACE reads and gives one entry per CDR3 protein, without DNA. The sample table includes roughly 390,000 distinct CDR3 sequences. The sample taken for sequencing was blood T cells: a sorted CD56 or NKG2C T cell subset, CD4+ or CD8+ T cells, or bulk PBMC T cells (not recorded which). The receptors were gathered from a woman aged 45 to 65 in good health.

The gene calls are TRBV12-3 or TRBV12-4 and TRBJ2-1; TCRdb selects TRBD1, and the lack of DNA leaves this call unchecked. CDR3 size: 16 residues. CDR3 loop: CASSFRGTSSYNEQFF.

The chain carries TRBV6-2 or TRBV6-3 and TRBJ2-1; TCRdb outputs TRBD1, but without DNA this stays unchecked. CDR3 length equals 13 residues. In germline, CDR1 is MNHEY, CDR2 SVGEGT. The CDR3 sequence: CASDSGPAFEQFF.

The chain links TRBV11-2 to TRBJ2-3. The CDR3 runs 14 residues. Per the germline V gene, CDR1 is SGHAT and CDR2 is FQNNGV. The CDR3 sequence: CASSLQEPVDTQYF.

The chain has TRBV7-2 and TRBJ2-1; the TCRdb D gene call, TRBD2, has no DNA to confirm it. CDR3 length: 13 residues. Germline CDR1 reads SGHTA; CDR2 reads FQGNSA. CDR3 amino acids: CASAIGLAGQQFF. Using reference TRBV7-2 and TRBJ2-1 for the parts outside the CDR3, the full variable domain is GAGVSQSPSNKVTEKGKDVELRCDPISGHTALYWYRQSLGQGLEFLIYFQGNSAPDKSGLPSDRFSAERTGGSVSTLTIQRTQQEDSAVYLCASAIGLAGQQFFGPGTRLTVL.

This chain uses TRBV28 with TRBJ2-1; the TRBD2 assignment by TCRdb is unverifiable without DNA. The germline gives CDR1 MDHEN, CDR2 SYDVKM. CDR3 length: 17 amino acids. The CDR3: CASNRGTSVSSYNEQFF.

V gene TRBV15 combines with J gene TRBJ2-1; the TCRdb D gene call, TRBD1, has no DNA to confirm it. There are 16 residues in the CDR3. The germline V gene encodes CDR1 LNHNV and CDR2 YYDKDF (reference sequence). The chain's CDR3 is CATSRGGQGQRNEQFF.

This chain links TRBV29-1 with TRBJ1-2; the D gene TCRdb calls, TRBD1, cannot be checked with no DNA. Germline loops: CDR1 SQVTM, CDR2 ANQGSEA. This CDR3 is built from 14 residues. CDR3 sequence: CSVLPLTEGYGYTF.

The chain has TRBV20-1 and TRBJ2-3; there is no DNA to check the TCRdb D call of TRBD2. This CDR3 comprises 15 residues. Germline V gene sequence: CDR1 DFQATT, CDR2 SNEGSKA (reference sequence). The CDR3 protein is CSASPLAGGPDTQYF.

The J gene is TRBJ2-6, the V gene TRBV30; TCRdb returns TRBD1, unconfirmable since there is no DNA. The CDR3 has 16 amino acids. Germline CDR1 reads GTSNPN; CDR2 reads SVGIG (reference sequence). The CDR3 reads CAWVGQGYSGANVLTF. Variable domain in full (rest from reference TRBV30 and TRBJ2-6): SQTIHQWPATLVQPVGSPLSLECTVEGTSNPNLYWYRQAAGRGLQLLFYSVGIGQISSEVPQNLSASRPQDRQFILSSKKLLLSDSGFYLCAWVGQGYSGANVLTFGAGSRLTVL.

The rearrangement links TRBV12-3 or TRBV12-4 to TRBJ2-3; the TRBD1 assignment by TCRdb is unverifiable without DNA. This CDR3 is built from 17 residues. This chain's CDR3 is CASSSVGGREGTDTQYF.

The chain combines TRBV7-9 with TRBJ2-3; TCRdb calls TRBD2, which cannot be checked without DNA. Per germline, CDR1 SEHNR and CDR2 FQNEAQ (reference sequence). The CDR3 sequence is 15 residues long. Here the CDR3 reads CASSLAVAGGDTQYF.

The rearrangement uses TRBV6-5 and TRBJ1-1. The germline gives CDR1 MNHEY, CDR2 SVGAGI. The CDR3 consists of 13 residues. CDR3: CASKLSMNTEAFF.

This rearrangement joins TRBV2 to TRBJ2-1; TCRdb designates TRBD2, a call that cannot be tested without DNA. This CDR3 contains 14 residues. Per the germline V gene, CDR1 is SNHLY and CDR2 is FYNNEI. This CDR3 reads CASSEALARAEQFF.

The chain carries TRBV10-1 and TRBJ2-1; TCRdb reports TRBD1, a call that lacks DNA to check it against. Germline assignment: CDR1 WNHNN and CDR2 SYGVQD (reference sequence). This CDR3 contains 13 residues. CDR3 sequence: CASGDRLYNEQFF.

J is TRBJ2-1 and V is TRBV3-1; TCRdb gives TRBD1 as the D gene, but with no DNA this cannot be confirmed. CDR1 and CDR2 (germline): LGHDT, YNNKEL (reference sequence). The CDR3 contains 17 residues. CDR3 amino acids: CASSLLGQGEAYNEQFF.

CDR3 sequence: CASSQGSGISSQFF. This chain links TRBV14 with TRBJ2-1; TCRdb indicates TRBD2, and absent DNA this call remains unverified. The length of the CDR3 is 14 residues. The V gene's germline CDR1 is SGHDN and CDR2 FVKESK. The variable domain in full, completed from reference TRBV14 and TRBJ2-1, reads EAGVTQFPSHSVIEKGQTVTLRCDPISGHDNLYWYRRVMGKEIKFLLHFVKESKQDESGMPNNRFLAERTGGTYSTLKVQPAELEDSGVYFCASSQGSGISSQFFGPGTRLTVL.

This chain joins TRBV6-2 or TRBV6-3 and TRBJ2-3; the TRBD2 assignment by TCRdb is unverifiable without DNA. This CDR3 has 18 residues. Looked up from germline, CDR1 is MNHEY and CDR2 is SVGEGT. The CDR3 here is CASSPGLAGGELTDTQYF.

CDR3 amino acids: CASSRDTSNYGYTF. The chain has TRBV5-5 and TRBJ1-2. CDR3 size: 14 residues. The germline V gene encodes CDR1 SGHKS and CDR2 YYEKEE (reference sequence).

This chain connects TRBV18 to TRBJ1-2; the D call from TCRdb, TRBD1, cannot be confirmed without DNA. The CDR3 runs 14 residues. Germline CDR1 KGHSH, CDR2 LQKENI. The CDR3 sequence: CASSPSGGAEGYTF.